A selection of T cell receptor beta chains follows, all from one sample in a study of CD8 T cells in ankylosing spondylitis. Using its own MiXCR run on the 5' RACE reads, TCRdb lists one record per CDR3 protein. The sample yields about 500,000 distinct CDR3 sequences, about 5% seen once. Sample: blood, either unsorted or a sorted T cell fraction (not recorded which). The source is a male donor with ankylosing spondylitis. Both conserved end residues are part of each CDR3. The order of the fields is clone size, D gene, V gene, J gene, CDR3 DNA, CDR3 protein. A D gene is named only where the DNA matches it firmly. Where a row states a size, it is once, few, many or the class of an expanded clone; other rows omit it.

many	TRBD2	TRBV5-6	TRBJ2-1	TGTGCCAGCAGTTATCCGGGACTAGCGGGATTCAATGAGCAGTTCTTC	CASSYPGLAGFNEQFF
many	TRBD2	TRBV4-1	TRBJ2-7	TGCGCCAGCAGCCTCCGGACTAGCGGGACTTCCGTCGGGAACGAGCAGTACTTC	CASSLRTSGTSVGNEQYF
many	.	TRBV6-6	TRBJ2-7	TGTGCCGCTGGGATGGGTGACGCGCAGTACTTC	CAAGMGDAQYF
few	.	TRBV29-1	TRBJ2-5	TGCAGCGCTAAGGGGGGAGGAGAGACCCAGTACTTC	CSAKGGGETQYF
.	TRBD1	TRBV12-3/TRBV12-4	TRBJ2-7	TGTGCCAGCGGGAGAAGGGACAGAACCTACGAGCAGTACTTC	CASGRRDRTYEQYF
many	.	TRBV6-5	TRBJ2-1	TGTGCCAGCAGTTACTCGCGACAGTACAATGAGCAGTTCTTC	CASSYSRQYNEQFF
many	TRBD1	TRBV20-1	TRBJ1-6	TGCAGTGCTAGAGTGACAGGGCGGGATTCACCCCTCCACTTT	CSARVTGRDSPLHF
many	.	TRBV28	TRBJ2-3	TGTGCCAGCAGTTTAACAGGGTTAGATACGCAGTATTTT	CASSLTGLDTQYF
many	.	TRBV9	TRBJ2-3	TGTGCCAGCAGCGTAGGGGGGCTGGGCACAGATACGCAGTATTTT	CASSVGGLGTDTQYF
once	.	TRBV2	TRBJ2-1	TGTGCCAGCAACCTTGACAGATACAATGAGCAGTTCTTC	CASNLDRYNEQFF
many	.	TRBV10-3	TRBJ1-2	TGTGCCATCAGTGGACAGGTGGGATATGGCTACACCTTC	CAISGQVGYGYTF
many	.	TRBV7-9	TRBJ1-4	TGTGCCAGCAGCTTAGCGCAGGGTGTAAAACTGTTTTTT	CASSLAQGVKLFF
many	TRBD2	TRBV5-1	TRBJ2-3	TGCGCCAGCAGCGGAGGACTAGCGGGACGCACAGATACGCAGTATTTT	CASSGGLAGRTDTQYF
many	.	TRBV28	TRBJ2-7	TGTGCCAGCAGTTTCCAGGGCCAGTGGGGCTACGAGCAGTACTTC	CASSFQGQWGYEQYF
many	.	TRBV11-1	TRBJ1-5	TGTGCCAGCAGCTTAACGGGGGCCCTCGAGGGCAATCAGCCCCAGCATTTT	CASSLTGALEGNQPQHF
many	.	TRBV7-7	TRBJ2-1	TGTGCTAGCAGCTTTTCTAGACCGACCTACAATGAGCAGTTCTTC	CASSFSRPTYNEQFF
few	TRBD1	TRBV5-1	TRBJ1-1	TGCGCCAGCAGCTTGAGGCAGGGGGCCTCTATGAACACTGAAGCTTTCTTT	CASSLRQGASMNTEAFF
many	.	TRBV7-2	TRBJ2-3	TGTGCCAGCAGCCAAACTATCGTAGGAGATACGCAGTATTTT	CASSQTIVGDTQYF
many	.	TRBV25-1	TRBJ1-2	TGTGCCAGCAGTGAATACCTAGGGAACTATGGCTACACCTTC	CASSEYLGNYGYTF
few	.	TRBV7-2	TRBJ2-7	TGTGCCAGCAGCTCAGCAGACAGTTTTTACGAGCAGTACTTC	CASSSADSFYEQYF
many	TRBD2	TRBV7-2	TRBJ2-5	TGTGCCAGCAGCTTTAGACCGGGAGGAGAGACCCAGTACTTC	CASSFRPGGETQYF
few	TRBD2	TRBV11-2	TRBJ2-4	TGTGCCAGCAGCGTACTAGCGACTCTAGCCAAAAACATTCAGTACTTC	CASSVLATLAKNIQYF
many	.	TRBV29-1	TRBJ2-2	TGCAGCGTTGAGTACGGGGAGCTGTTTTTT	CSVEYGELFF
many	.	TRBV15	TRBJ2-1	TGTGCCACCAGGAGGTGGGGGACTCAAGGACGTGGTGAGCAGTTCTTC	CATRRWGTQGRGEQFF
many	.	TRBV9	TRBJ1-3	TGTGCCAGCAGCCCTCTCAGACCGAGCTCTGGAAACACCATATATTTT	CASSPLRPSSGNTIYF
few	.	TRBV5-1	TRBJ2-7	TGCGCCAGCAACCCTGGTGGAGGGGGACCCTACGAGCAGTACTTC	CASNPGGGGPYEQYF
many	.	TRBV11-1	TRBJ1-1	TGTGCCAGCAGCTTGGGACATCAAGCTGAAGCTTTCTTT	CASSLGHQAEAFF
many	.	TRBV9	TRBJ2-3	TGTGCCAGCAGCGTAGTTAGCGTTGGAGATACGCAGTATTTT	CASSVVSVGDTQYF
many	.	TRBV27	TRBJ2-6	TGTGCCAGCAGTTTACGCGCAGTAACCTCTGGGGCCAACGTCCTGACTTTC	CASSLRAVTSGANVLTF
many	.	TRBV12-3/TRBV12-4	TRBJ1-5	TGTGCCAGCAGCCCCTCGGGGAATCAGCCCCAGCATTTT	CASSPSGNQPQHF
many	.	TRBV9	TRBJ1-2	TGTGCCAGCAGCGATGGACAGCTCTATGGCTACACCTTC	CASSDGQLYGYTF
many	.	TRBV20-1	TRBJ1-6	TGCAGTGCTAGACAGGTCTTACTCCACTTT	CSARQVLLHF
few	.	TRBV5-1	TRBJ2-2	TGCGCCAGCAGTTCCAGGGAATCGAACACCGGGGAGCTGTTTTTT	CASSSRESNTGELFF
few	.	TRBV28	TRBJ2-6	TGTGCCAGCAGTTCACCCGCGGAATCTGGGGCCAACGTCCTGACTTTC	CASSSPAESGANVLTF
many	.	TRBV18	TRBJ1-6	TGTGCCAGCTCACCAGGGTCCGGTTCACCCCTCCACTTT	CASSPGSGSPLHF
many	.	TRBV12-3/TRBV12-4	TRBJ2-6	TGTGCCAGCAGTTTTTTCTCTGGGGCCAACGTCCTGACTTTC	CASSFFSGANVLTF
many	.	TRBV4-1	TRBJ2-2	TGCGCCAGCAGCCACAGGAACACCGGGGAGCTGTTTTTT	CASSHRNTGELFF
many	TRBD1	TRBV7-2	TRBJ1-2	TGTGCCAGCAGCGGAAGGGGGCGCGGGAATGGCTACACCTTC	CASSGRGRGNGYTF
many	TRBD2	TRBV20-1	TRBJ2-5	TGCAGTGCTCCCCTAGCGGGAGGAATACAAGAGACCCAGTACTTC	CSAPLAGGIQETQYF
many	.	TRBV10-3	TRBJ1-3	TGTGCTTACTGGGTCGGAAACACCATATATTTT	CAYWVGNTIYF
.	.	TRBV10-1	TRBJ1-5	TGCGCCAGTTACCCCTCCTCGCTCAGGACAGCAGCCGGGGCAAGCAATCAGCCCCAGCATTTT	CASYPSSLRTAAGASNQPQHF
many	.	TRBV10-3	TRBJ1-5	TGTGCCATCAGTGAGTCGGTACTGGGCAATCAGCCCCAGCATTTT	CAISESVLGNQPQHF
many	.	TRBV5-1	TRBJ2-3	TGCGCCAGCAGCTTGTTGAGACAGGGCACAGATACGCAGTATTTT	CASSLLRQGTDTQYF
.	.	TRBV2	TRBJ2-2	TGTGCCAGCAGTGAGCGAACCGGGGAGCTGTTTTTT	CASSERTGELFF
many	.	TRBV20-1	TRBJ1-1	TGCAGTGCCAACAGGTTCCCCCGAGACACTGAAGCTTTCTTT	CSANRFPRDTEAFF
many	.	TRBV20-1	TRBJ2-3	TGCAGTGCTAGAGATCAGCGGCGGGATTCAGATACGCAGTATTTT	CSARDQRRDSDTQYF
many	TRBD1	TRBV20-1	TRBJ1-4	TGCAGTGCTTCACAGGGGGCGAATGAAAAACTGTTTTTT	CSASQGANEKLFF
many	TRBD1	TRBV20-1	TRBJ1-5	TGCAGTGCTAGATCTCTCAGGGGGAATCAGCCCCAGCATTTT	CSARSLRGNQPQHF
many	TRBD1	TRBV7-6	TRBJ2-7	TGTGCCAGCAGCTTACCTAAGACAGGGGCAGTCGACGAGCAGTACTTC	CASSLPKTGAVDEQYF
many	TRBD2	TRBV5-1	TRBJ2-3	TGCGCCAGCAGCCCTAGCGGGACCGCCGCAGATACGCAGTATTTT	CASSPSGTAADTQYF
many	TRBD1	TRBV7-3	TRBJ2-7	TGTGCCAGCAGCCCACGGACAGGGGTTCCCTACGAGCAGTACTTC	CASSPRTGVPYEQYF
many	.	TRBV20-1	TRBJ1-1	TGCAGTGCTTCTCCCCCGGGCAGGGGCACTGAAGCTTTCTTT	CSASPPGRGTEAFF
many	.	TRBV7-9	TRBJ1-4	TGTGCCAGCAGCGACAGCGCGGAAAAACTGTTTTTT	CASSDSAEKLFF
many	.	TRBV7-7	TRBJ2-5	TGTGCTAGCAGCTTAAACCCCCGTGAGACCCAGTACTTC	CASSLNPRETQYF
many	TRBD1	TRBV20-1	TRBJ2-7	TGCAGTGCTAGATTCCCACAGGGGTACGGCGACGAGCAGTACTTC	CSARFPQGYGDEQYF
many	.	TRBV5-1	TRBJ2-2	TGCGCCAGCAGCTCGGGACTTCCCCCCGGGGAGCTGTTTTTT	CASSSGLPPGELFF
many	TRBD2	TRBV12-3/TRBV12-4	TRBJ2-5	TGTGCCAGCAGCAGGTTAGCGGGAAATTGTTCTATGACCCAGTACTTC	CASSRLAGNCSMTQYF